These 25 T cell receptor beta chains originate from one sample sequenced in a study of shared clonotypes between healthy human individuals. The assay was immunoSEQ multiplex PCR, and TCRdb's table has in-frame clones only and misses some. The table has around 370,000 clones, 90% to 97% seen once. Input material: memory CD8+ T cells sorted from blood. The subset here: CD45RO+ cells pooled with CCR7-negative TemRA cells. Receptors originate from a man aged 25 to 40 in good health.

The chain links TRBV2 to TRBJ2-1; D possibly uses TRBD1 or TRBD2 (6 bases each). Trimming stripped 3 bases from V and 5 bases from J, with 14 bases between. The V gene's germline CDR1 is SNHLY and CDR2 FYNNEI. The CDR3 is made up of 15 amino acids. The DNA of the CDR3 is TGTGCCAGCAGTGAGCGGGACGGGGGCGACAATGAGCAGTTCTTC. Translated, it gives CASSERDGGDNEQFF.

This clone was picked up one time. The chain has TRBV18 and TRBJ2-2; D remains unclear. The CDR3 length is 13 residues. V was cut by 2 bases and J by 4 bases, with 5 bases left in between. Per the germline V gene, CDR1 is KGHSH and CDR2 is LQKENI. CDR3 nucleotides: TGTGCCAGCTCACCAGGGGTCACCGGGGAGCTGTTTTTT. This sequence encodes CASSPGVTGELFF.

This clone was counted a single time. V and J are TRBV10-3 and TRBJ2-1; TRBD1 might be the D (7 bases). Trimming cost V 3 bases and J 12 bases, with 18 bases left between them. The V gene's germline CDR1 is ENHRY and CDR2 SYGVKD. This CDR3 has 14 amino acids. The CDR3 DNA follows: TGTGCCATCAGTGACCAGGGGGGCAGGGCGGGGCAGTTCTTC. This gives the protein CAISDQGGRAGQFF.

For the CDR3, the DNA is TGTGCCAGCAAGGACCGGGACAGCTACGAGCAGTACTTC. Amino acid sequence: CASKDRDSYEQYF. V gene TRBV6-5 combines with J gene TRBJ2-7; 7 nucleotides agree with TRBD1. CDR1 is MNHEY and CDR2 is SVGAGI in the germline V gene. Losses at the gene ends were 7 bases for V and 3 bases for J; bases not matched to a gene: 6. The CDR3 runs to 13 residues.

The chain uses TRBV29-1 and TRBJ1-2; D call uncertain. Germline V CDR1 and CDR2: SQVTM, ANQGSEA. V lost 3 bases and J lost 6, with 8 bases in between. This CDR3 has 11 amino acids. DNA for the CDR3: TGCAGCGTTGATTCAGGCCATGGCTACACCTTC. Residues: CSVDSGHGYTF.

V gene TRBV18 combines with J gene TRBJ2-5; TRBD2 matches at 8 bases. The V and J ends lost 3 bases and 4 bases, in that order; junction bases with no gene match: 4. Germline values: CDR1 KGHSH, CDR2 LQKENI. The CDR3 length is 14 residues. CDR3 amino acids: CASSPNLAGETQYF. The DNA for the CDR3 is TGTGCCAGCTCACCGAACCTAGCGGGAGAGACCCAGTACTTC.

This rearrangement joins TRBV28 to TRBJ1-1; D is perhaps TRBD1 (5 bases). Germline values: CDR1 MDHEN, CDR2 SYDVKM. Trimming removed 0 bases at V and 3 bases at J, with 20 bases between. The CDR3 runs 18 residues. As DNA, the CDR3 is TGTGCCAGCAGTTTATGGAGACTGGACAAGAAAGGGGACACTGAAGCTTTCTTT. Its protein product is CASSLWRLDKKGDTEAFF.

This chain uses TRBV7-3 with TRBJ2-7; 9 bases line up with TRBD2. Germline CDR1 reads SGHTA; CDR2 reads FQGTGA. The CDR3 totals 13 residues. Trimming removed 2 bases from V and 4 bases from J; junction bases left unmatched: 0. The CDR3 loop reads CASSLAGGYEQYF. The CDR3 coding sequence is TGTGCCAGCAGCTTAGCGGGAGGGTACGAGCAGTACTTC.

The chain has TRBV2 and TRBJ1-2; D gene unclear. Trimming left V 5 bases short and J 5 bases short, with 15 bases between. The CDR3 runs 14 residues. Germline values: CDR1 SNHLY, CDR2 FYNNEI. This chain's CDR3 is CASSRYTGKYGYTF. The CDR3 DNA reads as TGTGCCAGCAGTCGTTATACGGGAAAATATGGCTACACCTTC.

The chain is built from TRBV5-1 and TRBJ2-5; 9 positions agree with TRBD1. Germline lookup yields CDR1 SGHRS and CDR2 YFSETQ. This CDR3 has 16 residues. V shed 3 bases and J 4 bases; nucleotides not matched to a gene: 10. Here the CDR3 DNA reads TGCGCCAGCAGCTACGCCCGGGACAGGGTTGTAGAGACCCAGTACTTC. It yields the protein CASSYARDRVVETQYF. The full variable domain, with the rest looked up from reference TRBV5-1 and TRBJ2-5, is KAGVTQTPRYLIKTRGQQVTLSCSPISGHRSVSWYQQTPGQGLQFLFEYFSETQRNKGNFPGRFSGRQFSNSRSEMNVSTLELGDSALYLCASSYARDRVVETQYFGPGTRLLVL.

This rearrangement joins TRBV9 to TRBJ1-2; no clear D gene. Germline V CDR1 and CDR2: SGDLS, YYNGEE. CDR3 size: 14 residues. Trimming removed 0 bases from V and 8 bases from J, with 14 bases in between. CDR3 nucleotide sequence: TGTGCCAGCAGCGTAGGGCAGTTCATGGGGGGCTACACCTTC. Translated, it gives CASSVGQFMGGYTF.

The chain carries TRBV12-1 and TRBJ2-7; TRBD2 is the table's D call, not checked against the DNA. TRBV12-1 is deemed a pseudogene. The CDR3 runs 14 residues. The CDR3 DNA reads TGTGCCAGCAGCCCTCAGCGGGAGCGGTACGAGCAGTACTTC. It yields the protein CASSPQRERYEQYF.

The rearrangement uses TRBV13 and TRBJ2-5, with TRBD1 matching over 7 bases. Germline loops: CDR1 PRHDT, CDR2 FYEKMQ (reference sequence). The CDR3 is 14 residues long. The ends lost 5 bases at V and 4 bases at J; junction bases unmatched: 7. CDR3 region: CASSPQGEGETQYF. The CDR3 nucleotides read TGTGCCAGCAGCCCGCAGGGGGAAGGAGAGACCCAGTACTTC.

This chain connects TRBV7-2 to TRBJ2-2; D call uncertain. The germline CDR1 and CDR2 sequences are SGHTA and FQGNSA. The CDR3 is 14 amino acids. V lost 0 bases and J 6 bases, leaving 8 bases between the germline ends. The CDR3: CASSLAASSGELFF. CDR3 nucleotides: TGTGCCAGCAGCTTAGCGGCTTCGTCCGGGGAGCTGTTTTTT.

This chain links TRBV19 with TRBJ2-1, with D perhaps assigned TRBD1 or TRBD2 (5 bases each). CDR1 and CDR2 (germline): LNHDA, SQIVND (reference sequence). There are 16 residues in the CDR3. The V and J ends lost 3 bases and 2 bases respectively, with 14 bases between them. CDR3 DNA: TGTGCCAGTAGTATGCGACTAAAGGGGACCTACAATGAGCAGTTCTTC. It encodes CASSMRLKGTYNEQFF.

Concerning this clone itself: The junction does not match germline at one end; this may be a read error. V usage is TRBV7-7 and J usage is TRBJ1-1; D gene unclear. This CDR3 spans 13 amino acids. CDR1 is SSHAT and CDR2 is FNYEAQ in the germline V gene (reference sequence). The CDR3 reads CASSLRKGTEAFF. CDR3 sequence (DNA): TGTGCTAGCAGCTTGAGGAAGGGCACTGAAGCTTTCTTT.

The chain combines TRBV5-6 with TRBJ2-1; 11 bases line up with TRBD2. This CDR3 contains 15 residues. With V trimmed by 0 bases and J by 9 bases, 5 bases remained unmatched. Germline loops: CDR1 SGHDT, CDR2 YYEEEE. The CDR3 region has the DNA TGTGCCAGCAGCTTGGGACTAGCGGGAACCGTTGAGCAGTTCTTC. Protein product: CASSLGLAGTVEQFF.

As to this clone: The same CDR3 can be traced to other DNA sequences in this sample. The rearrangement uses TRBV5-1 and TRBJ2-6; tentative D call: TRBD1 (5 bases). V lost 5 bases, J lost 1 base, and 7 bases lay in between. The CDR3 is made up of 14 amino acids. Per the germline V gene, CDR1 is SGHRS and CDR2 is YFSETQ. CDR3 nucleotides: TGCGCCAGCAGTCAGGGTTCTGGGGCCAACGTCCTGACTTTC. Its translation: CASSQGSGANVLTF.

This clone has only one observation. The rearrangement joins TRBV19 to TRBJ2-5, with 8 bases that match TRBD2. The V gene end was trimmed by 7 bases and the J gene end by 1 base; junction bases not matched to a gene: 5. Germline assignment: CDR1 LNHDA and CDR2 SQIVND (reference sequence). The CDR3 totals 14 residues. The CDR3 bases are TGTGCCAGTAAAAGGGCGGGAGGCCAAGAGACCCAGTACTTC. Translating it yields CASKRAGGQETQYF.

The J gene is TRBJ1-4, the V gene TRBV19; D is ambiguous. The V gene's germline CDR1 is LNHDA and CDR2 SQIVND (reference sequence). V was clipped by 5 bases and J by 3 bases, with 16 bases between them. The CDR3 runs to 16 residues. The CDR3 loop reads CASSAGRLPSNEKLFF. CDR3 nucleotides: TGTGCCAGTAGTGCCGGACGGCTCCCGTCTAATGAAAAACTGTTTTTT.

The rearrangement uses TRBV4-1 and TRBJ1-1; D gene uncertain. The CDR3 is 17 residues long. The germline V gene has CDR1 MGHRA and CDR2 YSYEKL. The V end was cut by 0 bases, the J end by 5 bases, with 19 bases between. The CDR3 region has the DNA TGCGCCAGCAGCCAAGATTGGTACATCGGGGTAGGGACTGAAGCTTTCTTT. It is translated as CASSQDWYIGVGTEAFF.

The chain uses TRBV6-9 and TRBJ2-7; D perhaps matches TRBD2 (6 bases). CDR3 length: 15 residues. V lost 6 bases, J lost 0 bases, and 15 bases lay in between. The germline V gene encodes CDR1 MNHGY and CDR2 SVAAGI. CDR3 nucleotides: TGTGCCAGCAGACAAGGCGGGGCGCTCTCCTACGAGCAGTACTTC. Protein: CASRQGGALSYEQYF.

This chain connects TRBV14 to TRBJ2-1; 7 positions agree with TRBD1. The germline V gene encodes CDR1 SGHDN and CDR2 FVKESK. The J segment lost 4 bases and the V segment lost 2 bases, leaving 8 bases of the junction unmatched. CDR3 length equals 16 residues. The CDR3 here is CASSQSRDSVYNEQFF. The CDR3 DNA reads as TGTGCCAGCAGCCAATCGAGGGACAGCGTTTACAATGAGCAGTTCTTC.

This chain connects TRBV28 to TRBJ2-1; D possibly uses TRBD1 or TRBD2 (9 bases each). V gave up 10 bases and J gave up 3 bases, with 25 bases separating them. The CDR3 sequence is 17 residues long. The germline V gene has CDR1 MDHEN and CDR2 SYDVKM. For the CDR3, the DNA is TGTGCCAACAGACAGGGGGTAGCGGGAGACCACTACAATGAGCAGTTCTTC. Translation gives CANRQGVAGDHYNEQFF.

The CDR3 DNA follows: TGTGCCAGTAGTGCTAGGGGATGGGGTTATGGCTACACCTTC. This gives the protein CASSARGWGYGYTF. The chain couples TRBV19 to TRBJ1-2; a weak D match, TRBD1 (5 bases). The V end was cut by 5 bases, the J end by 5 bases, with 15 bases between. CDR3 size: 14 residues. The germline gives CDR1 LNHDA, CDR2 SQIVND (reference sequence).